This TCR beta chain was recovered during a study of human thymus T cells (dated by TCRdb to the early 2020s). Regarding the study in general: The study used eight infant thymus samples plus four related peripheral blood samples to characterize TCR alpha and beta repertoires. Donor ages ranging from about 6 to 244 days were recorded, and more than 5 male and a couple of female infants were included in the cohort.

Per the germline V gene, SGDLS is the CDR1 and YYNGEE is the CDR2. The CDR3, cysteine through phenylalanine, is 19 amino acids long. Only the CDR3 DNA stays, 57 bases, in frame from base 1. The junction carries 24 bases between V and J, which are trimmed by 0 bases and 3 bases respectively. As concerns this clone: Its antigen target is currently unknown. The record has no base qualities; no much larger clone is one base away.

What the work shows at the level of the full study, not this receptor alone: On average, roughly 740,000 unique TCRB clonotypes were obtained from thymus samples, compared with 65,000 to 90,000 from blood samples. The related research found that thymic TCR repertoires overlapped highly between unrelated individuals. V and J gene segment usage appeared biased in both thymic and peripheral blood repertoires.

The immunoSEQ multiplex PCR assay was used to amplify the TCRB and TCRAD loci from a standardized amount of quality-controlled genomic DNA. The V(D)J region was spanned by amplicons of a length sufficient to cover the CDR3 and to identify V and J genes. Amplicon sequencing was performed on an Illumina platform through the commercial immunoSEQ service. As for how the authors treated the data: Corrections for primer bias and sequencing errors followed previously described methods, while TCRAD and TCRB definitions were based on the IMGT database. Analysis of the repertoires was done with immunoSEQ Analyzer 3.0 and VDJTools and included basic statistics, V/J segment usage, diversity estimates, rarefaction and pairwise overlap. Diversity was estimated using the Chao1, ChaoE, Efron-Thisted, Shannon and inverse Simpson indices, and was also estimated on datasets down-sampled to the size of the smallest sample. Repertoire overlap was determined by strict matching of CDR3 nucleotide sequence, V gene and J gene, and Jaccard-based multidimensional scaling clustering was applied. The source is immuneACCESS, and TCRdb retained only in-frame sequences with V and J called. Part of the clones is not carried over; for the studies checked, unresolved V genes explain less than half of this, and the remainder is unexplained. The DNA was the basis for D and trimming; V, J and clone size are from that table. The sample records about 78,000 clones, around 96% of which are singletons. Jointly, the top ten make up 0.025% to 0.04% of the sample.

Thymus tissue was collected as surgical resects that were removed during corrective cardiac surgery. The donors were immunologically healthy infants in Finland who had open corrective cardiac surgery for congenital heart defects. Thymocytes were released mechanically from tissue and stored at -70 °C as pellets of roughly 9-31 million cells. Genomic DNA was extracted from frozen cell pellets with a QIAsymphony instrument. The sample consisted of thymus tissue. This TCR came from a boy less than two years old with a congenital heart defect but otherwise immunologically healthy. The chain was built from TRBV9 and TRBJ1-2; no D gene call is confident. The nucleotide sequence reads TGTGCCAGCAGCGTAGGCCTAAAGTTCCCACTACTTGGAGACTATGGCTACACCTTC. This encodes CASSVGLKFPLLGDYGYTF. With the rest looked up from the reference TRBV9 and TRBJ1-2 genes rather than sequenced, the full variable domain is DSGVTQTPKHLITATGQRVTLRCSPRSGDLSVYWYQQSLDQGLQFLIQYYNGEERAKGNILERFSAQQFPDLHSELNLSSLELGDSALYFCASSVGLKFPLLGDYGYTFGSGTRLTVV.